This T cell receptor (beta chain) was found in a study of OX40 agonist ivuxolimab in advanced cancers. Study at large: The dose-escalation cohort was about 86% male, with a mean age of 60 years, ranging roughly 20 to 90.

Details on this clone: Its target is not known.

The length of the CDR3 is 13 residues. With 5 bases clipped from V and 4 bases from J, the junction kept 4 bases outside the gene matches. Germline CDR1 is LGHNA and CDR2 is YSLEER. Study results and caveats: Averaging showed that CD8+ T cells had more expanded clones than CD4+ did. Relatively little clonal expansion, among the lowest observed, appeared in partial responders at 0.1-3.0 mg/kg. Certain nonresponders likewise exhibited a low normalized T-cell clonal expansion.

Profiled with immunoSEQ multiplex PCR; TCRdb holds only in-frame clones, not every one. The top ten clones hold approximately 4% of a sample with some 60,000 clones, approximately 90% of them seen once. This clonotype was sampled from an adult with an advanced solid tumor such as melanoma, head and neck, liver or kidney cancer. The rearrangement uses TRBV4-3 and TRBJ1-1, with 7 bases identical to TRBD1. This material consisted of CD4+ or CD8+ T cells sorted from blood, taken in a trial of the OX40 agonist ivuxolimab. The CDR3 coding sequence is TGCGCCAGCAGCGACAGACAGGGCACTGAAGCTTTCTTT. Translation: CASSDRQGTEAFF.